Described below is a single TCR beta chain sequence and its context. Its specific antigen is unknown. Base qualities are missing; no much larger clone stands one base away. Receptors were amplified or captured by the immunoSEQ multiplex PCR assay. RNA was extracted from all samples and reverse transcribed into cDNA, which served as template for TCR sequencing. SuperScript III was used for first-strand cDNA synthesis, primed with a 2:1 mix of oligo-dT and random hexamers. A synthetic immune receptor repertoire was used to assess amplification bias, and residual bias was removed computationally. On the authors' methods: Raw reads were preprocessed for error removal, and CDR3 was defined according to IMGT conventions as running from the conserved cysteine to phenylalanine. Clonality was computed as 1 minus the Shannon entropy, with the entropy normalized by log2 of the number of productive unique TCRs. Whether each scalp clone was CD4 or CD8 was inferred by checking scalp TCRbeta sequences against the CD4 and CD8 repertoires from sorted blood. Here the immuneACCESS table is served through TCRdb, limited to in-frame sequences with V and J called. Missing clones are a known gap in these copies; in checked studies unresolved V genes cover under half, and the rest lacks a known reason. V and J calls and clone size follow that table, whereas D and trimming were derived from the DNA. The sample has about 200,000 clones on record, more than 55% of them singletons. Of the sample, approximately 3.4% is held by the ten largest clones.

V is shortened by 6 bases, J by 4 bases, and the region joining them spans 9 bases. In the germline V gene, CDR1 corresponds to ENHRY and CDR2 to SYGVKD. Taken from cysteine to phenylalanine, the CDR3 has 12 residues. The DNA shown is the 36-base CDR3, in frame from base 1. The sample's time point, from its label and the paper: roughly 27 days on oral tofacitinib. According to the study, the label for this sample's treatment or condition signals: oral pan-JAK inhibitor, 5-10 mg twice daily. Lesional scalp punch biopsies and peripheral blood were obtained from alopecia areata patients. PBMCs were isolated by density centrifugation and stained for CD3, CD4 and CD8, after which CD4+ and CD8+ T cells were sorted on a FACSAria. The sample originates from a study of CD8+ T cells in alopecia areata (dated by TCRdb to between 2017 and 2018). Background on the whole study: Treated patients were enrolled in an open-label pilot trial of oral tofacitinib at 5 to 10 mg twice daily for moderate-to-severe alopecia areata. Tofacitinib was administered for 6 to 18 months, and 6 months of follow-up off drug were then conducted to assess delayed response and recurrence. Disease severity in treated patients was measured with the SALT score, which quantifies the percentage of affected scalp surface area. The study used high-throughput TCRbeta sequencing to examine T cell clonal expansion in alopecia areata, in both the C3H/HeJ mouse model and human patients. On the human side, TCRbeta sequencing was run on scalp tissue and on sorted CD4+ and CD8+ peripheral blood T cells from healthy controls and from alopecia areata patients with either patchy or totalis/universalis disease. Patients on tofacitinib were biopsied at baseline and after 4 and 24 weeks of treatment, and several of the patients also had a later scalp biopsy. Clonality in the scalp was compared among normal scalp (n=4), patchy alopecia areata scalp (n=8), and alopecia totalis/universalis scalp (n=8). RNA came from the PAXgene miRNA kit for fixed scalp, the miRNeasy kit for PBMCs, and the RNeasy kit for mouse skin. immunoSEQ multiplex PCR using 35 Vbeta forward primers and 13 Jbeta reverse primers was used to amplify TCRbeta CDR3 regions. Paper-wide results and their limitations: Scalp clonality and the number of expanded CD8+ clones among the top 100 scalp clones were significantly decreased by tofacitinib. Many expanded lesional clones persisted in scalp and blood during tofacitinib treatment, which may partly explain relapse after stopping treatment. Shared TCR sequences between patients were less evident than in mice, which may be partly attributable to HLA diversity in the patient population. Because the treated cohort was small and had just a single nonresponder, larger studies are needed to establish links between baseline CD8+ expansion and response. Unlike mouse skin, where gammadelta T cells dominate, normal human skin contains resident alphabeta T cells that get sequenced too, which complicates analysis of the scalp TCR repertoire. Lesional scalp, especially in alopecia totalis/universalis, showed higher clonality and more expanded CD8+ clones than normal scalp, suggesting antigenic drive.

The chain employs TRBV10-3 and TRBJ1-2; confidence is insufficient to name the D gene. The material was CD4+ T cells sorted from blood, obtained at week 4, from a patient treated with tofacitinib. This TCR derives from a human donor with alopecia areata. The CDR3 region reads CAIRRGGYGYTF. The nucleotide sequence is TGTGCCATCAGGCGGGGAGGCTATGGCTACACCTTC.